The sequence of this T cell receptor (beta chain) was determined in a study of Ad26.COV2.S vaccination and SARS-CoV-2 variants. Assay used: immunoSEQ multiplex PCR; TCRdb lists only in-frame clones, some missing. This table holds about 350,000 clones, around nine tenths found once. Treatment given: approximately 18 received Ad26.COV2.S at low or high dose, single or two shots; a few received placebo; per-sample allocation not given. Each sample was drawn 63 days after the first injection (of vaccine or placebo). The length of the CDR3 is 14 residues. Germline V gene data show CDR1 as LNHNV and CDR2 as YYDKDF (reference sequence). Trimming removed 0 bases from V and 4 bases from J, with 9 bases in between.

The sequence was obtained from a person aged 18-60 years who received the Ad26.COV2.S COVID-19 vaccine or a placebo. The chain uses TRBV15 and TRBJ1-1; tentative D call: TRBD1 (6 bases). The input for sequencing was peripheral blood, taken in a trial of Ad26.COV2.S vaccine versus placebo. CDR3 sequence (DNA): TGTGCCACCAGCAGAGATCCCAGGGGCACTGAAGCTTTCTTT. Protein: CATSRDPRGTEAFF.